This TCR beta chain was sequenced in a study of T cell responses to AZD1222 COVID-19 vaccine. V lost 2 bases to trimming and J lost 9 bases; unmatched junction nucleotides: 6. This CDR3 contains 14 residues. Germline V CDR1 and CDR2: MNHEY, SMNVEV (reference sequence). A word on this clone: Its antigen is as yet unknown.

Findings and limits, study-wide: Females outnumbered males among donors, who were mostly white British; clonal diversity was possibly underestimated. Only five to seven AZD1222 recipients were seropositive at baseline. Among spike-specific TCRs, nearly half reportedly target unmutated variant regions.

This table comes from immunoSEQ multiplex PCR, and its TCRdb copy is limited to in-frame clones, with some not included. Among nearly 110,000 clones, about nine tenths were seen once, and the ten largest hold about 8.1%. The sequenced sample was peripheral blood, obtained 28 days after the second AZD1222 dose. The origin of this receptor is an adult who received the AZD1222 COVID-19 vaccine. This sequence joins TRBV27 and TRBJ1-5; 8 nucleotides align to TRBD1. The CDR3 reads CASSLAGQDRPQHF. The CDR3 nucleotides are TGTGCCAGCAGTTTAGCGGGACAGGACAGGCCCCAGCATTTT.